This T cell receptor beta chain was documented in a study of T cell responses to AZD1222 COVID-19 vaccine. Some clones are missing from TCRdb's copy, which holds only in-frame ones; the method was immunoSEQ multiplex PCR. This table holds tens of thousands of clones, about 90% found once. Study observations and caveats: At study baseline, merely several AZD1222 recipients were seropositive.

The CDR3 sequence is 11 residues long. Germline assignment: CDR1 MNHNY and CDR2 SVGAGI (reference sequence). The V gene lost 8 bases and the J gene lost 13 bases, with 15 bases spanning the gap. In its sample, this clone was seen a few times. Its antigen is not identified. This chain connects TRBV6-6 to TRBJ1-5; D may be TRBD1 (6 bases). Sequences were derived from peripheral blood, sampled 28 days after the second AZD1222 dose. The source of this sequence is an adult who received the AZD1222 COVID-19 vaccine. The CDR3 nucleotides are TGTGCCAGCGCCCTAACAGGGTTGCAGCATTTT. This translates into CASALTGLQHF.